The rows below give T cell receptor beta chains drawn from one sample of a study of regulatory T cells in long-lasting Graves disease. MiXCR was run by TCRdb on the multiplex PCR reads, yielding one entry per CDR3 protein. The sample contains some 250,000 distinct CDR3 sequences, 18% of which appear only once. The data also belong to a second study, concerning T cells in Graves' hyperthyroidism and ophthalmopathy.

This sample comprised peripheral blood mononuclear cells (PBMCs), obtained at new diagnosis, from a patient treated with antithyroid drugs. The receptor set was obtained from a woman aged 25 to 39 with Graves disease. Both conserved end residues are part of each CDR3. The order of the fields is V gene, clone size, J gene, D gene, CDR3 DNA, CDR3 protein. A D gene is named only where the DNA matches it firmly. Clone size is given for some rows only: seen once, a few or many times, or a class if the clone is expanded.

v_gene: TRBV20-1; abundance: many; j_gene: TRBJ1-2; d_gene: -; CDR3nt: TGCAGTGCTAGAGTAGTTGAGGAGTACTATGGCTACACCTTC; CDR3aa: CSARVVEEYYGYTF
v_gene: TRBV10-1; abundance: few; j_gene: TRBJ1-5; d_gene: -; CDR3nt: TGCGCCAGGACTAGGGGAGGGTCGAAGCGCAATCAGCCCCAGCATTTT; CDR3aa: CARTRGGSKRNQPQHF
v_gene: TRBV27; abundance: -; j_gene: TRBJ2-1; d_gene: TRBD1; CDR3nt: TGTGCCAGCAGTCCCCGGGACAGGGGGCTGGATGAGCAGTTCTTC; CDR3aa: CASSPRDRGLDEQFF
v_gene: TRBV12-3/TRBV12-4; abundance: many; j_gene: TRBJ1-1; d_gene: -; CDR3nt: TGTGCCAGCAGTTTGGCCGGGGACACTGAAGCTTTCTTT; CDR3aa: CASSLAGDTEAFF
v_gene: TRBV19; abundance: many; j_gene: TRBJ1-2; d_gene: TRBD1; CDR3nt: TGTGCCGTTCGGGACAGGGGGAACTATGGCTACACCTTC; CDR3aa: CAVRDRGNYGYTF
v_gene: TRBV10-1; abundance: many; j_gene: TRBJ2-1; d_gene: TRBD1; CDR3nt: TGCGCCAGCCCAAGACAGGGGGGGTCTAATGAGCAGTTCTTC; CDR3aa: CASPRQGGSNEQFF
v_gene: TRBV11-2; abundance: many; j_gene: TRBJ2-3; d_gene: TRBD2; CDR3nt: TGTGCCAGCACCGGGGGGGGAACCTCCCGGGGCACAGATACGCAGTATTTT; CDR3aa: CASTGGGTSRGTDTQYF
v_gene: TRBV6-1; abundance: -; j_gene: TRBJ1-1; d_gene: TRBD1; CDR3nt: TGTGCCAGCAGTGAAGCAGGCAGGGGGGGCACTGAAGCTTTCTTT; CDR3aa: CASSEAGRGGTEAFF
v_gene: TRBV11-2; abundance: many; j_gene: TRBJ2-7; d_gene: TRBD2; CDR3nt: TGTGCCAGCAGCTTAAGGGTCTCGGGGGGATCCTACGAGCAGTACTTC; CDR3aa: CASSLRVSGGSYEQYF
v_gene: TRBV2; abundance: many; j_gene: TRBJ1-2; d_gene: -; CDR3nt: TGTGCCAGCAGGGACAACCTCCTATTTGACGGTGGCTACACCTTC; CDR3aa: CASRDNLLFDGGYTF
v_gene: TRBV28; abundance: many; j_gene: TRBJ2-7; d_gene: -; CDR3nt: TGTGCCAGCAGTTCACGGGTCTCCTACGAGCAGTACTTC; CDR3aa: CASSSRVSYEQYF
v_gene: TRBV28; abundance: -; j_gene: TRBJ2-5; d_gene: TRBD2; CDR3nt: TGTGCCAGCAGACGCCCCCTAGCGGGGGAAGAAGAGACCCAGTACGGTCAACCGGCCCAGTACTTC; CDR3aa: CASRRPLAGEEETQYGQPAQYF
v_gene: TRBV29-1; abundance: many; j_gene: TRBJ1-1; d_gene: -; CDR3nt: TGCAGCGTGACCAGGACGTGGACTGAAGCTTTCTTT; CDR3aa: CSVTRTWTEAFF
v_gene: TRBV12-5; abundance: many; j_gene: TRBJ1-5; d_gene: TRBD1; CDR3nt: TGTGCTAGTGGATCCCCGGACAGGAAAAATCAGCCCCAGCATTTT; CDR3aa: CASGSPDRKNQPQHF
v_gene: TRBV28; abundance: many; j_gene: TRBJ1-3; d_gene: -; CDR3nt: TGTGCCACCTTCACATGGGGCCCACCAAACACCATATATTTT; CDR3aa: CATFTWGPPNTIYF
v_gene: TRBV20-1; abundance: many; j_gene: TRBJ2-3; d_gene: TRBD2; CDR3nt: TGCAGTGCTAGAGACCCTCGGACTAGCGGGGGAAGGGATACGCAGTATTTT; CDR3aa: CSARDPRTSGGRDTQYF
v_gene: TRBV7-8; abundance: -; j_gene: TRBJ1-3; d_gene: -; CDR3nt: TGTGCCAGCAGCTTAGAGCACCCCTCTGGAAACACCATATATTTT; CDR3aa: CASSLEHPSGNTIYF
v_gene: TRBV18; abundance: many; j_gene: TRBJ1-6; d_gene: -; CDR3nt: TGTGCCAGCTCACCAACTCAAAATTCACCCCTCCACTTT; CDR3aa: CASSPTQNSPLHF
v_gene: TRBV7-9; abundance: many; j_gene: TRBJ2-3; d_gene: TRBD2; CDR3nt: TGTGCCAGCCGGCCGGGGGGGGCCACAGATACGCAGTATTTT; CDR3aa: CASRPGGATDTQYF
v_gene: TRBV18; abundance: many; j_gene: TRBJ2-7; d_gene: -; CDR3nt: TGTGCCAGCTCAGGACAACAGGGTATCGACGAGCAGTACTTC; CDR3aa: CASSGQQGIDEQYF
v_gene: TRBV6-1; abundance: many; j_gene: TRBJ1-5; d_gene: TRBD1; CDR3nt: TGTGCCAGCAGTGACGACAGGGGGCGAAGTCAGCCCCAGCATTTT; CDR3aa: CASSDDRGRSQPQHF
v_gene: TRBV20-1; abundance: many; j_gene: TRBJ1-5; d_gene: TRBD1; CDR3nt: TGCAGTGCAAGCTTGCGCGGGACAGATCAGCCCCAGCATTTT; CDR3aa: CSASLRGTDQPQHF
v_gene: TRBV27; abundance: -; j_gene: TRBJ2-6; d_gene: -; CDR3nt: TGTGCCAGCAGGAGTTTTATGGGCGGTTCAGATAGCTCTGGGGCCAACGTCCTGACTTTC; CDR3aa: CASRSFMGGSDSSGANVLTF
v_gene: TRBV5-1; abundance: many; j_gene: TRBJ1-1; d_gene: -; CDR3nt: TGCGCCAGCAGCGGGTCGGGGGTGGACAACACTGAAGCTTTCTTT; CDR3aa: CASSGSGVDNTEAFF
v_gene: TRBV2; abundance: many; j_gene: TRBJ1-6; d_gene: -; CDR3nt: TGTGCCAGCAGGCACACCGGAGTAGGGAATTCACCCCTCCACTTT; CDR3aa: CASRHTGVGNSPLHF
v_gene: TRBV11-2; abundance: -; j_gene: TRBJ2-7; d_gene: -; CDR3nt: TGTGCCAGCAGCCCCCATGTTGTGCAGTACTTC; CDR3aa: CASSPHVVQYF
v_gene: TRBV7-8; abundance: few; j_gene: TRBJ1-5; d_gene: -; CDR3nt: TGTGCCAGCAGCGGGAGGGGGGCGCAGCCCCAGCATTTT; CDR3aa: CASSGRGAQPQHF
v_gene: TRBV6-5; abundance: many; j_gene: TRBJ1-2; d_gene: -; CDR3nt: TGTGCCAGCAGTTACTCGTGGCTGGGGGCGCGGGGCTACACCTTC; CDR3aa: CASSYSWLGARGYTF
v_gene: TRBV6-1; abundance: many; j_gene: TRBJ1-1; d_gene: TRBD1; CDR3nt: TGTGCCAGCCAGGACAGGGGGTTTCAGAACACTGAAGCTTTCTTT; CDR3aa: CASQDRGFQNTEAFF
v_gene: TRBV27; abundance: many; j_gene: TRBJ2-1; d_gene: TRBD1; CDR3nt: TGTGCCAGCAGTTTAGGGACAGGGGGCAATGAGCAGTTCTTC; CDR3aa: CASSLGTGGNEQFF
v_gene: TRBV12-5; abundance: many; j_gene: TRBJ1-5; d_gene: TRBD1; CDR3nt: TGTGCTAGTGGTCCTCACAGGGGGCATCAGCCCCAGCATTTT; CDR3aa: CASGPHRGHQPQHF
v_gene: TRBV7-9; abundance: few; j_gene: TRBJ1-1; d_gene: TRBD1; CDR3nt: TGTGCCAGCAGGCTTGGACAGGGGAACACTGAAGCTTTCTTT; CDR3aa: CASRLGQGNTEAFF
v_gene: TRBV7-2; abundance: -; j_gene: TRBJ2-5; d_gene: TRBD2; CDR3nt: TGTGCCAGCAGCTTAGGCGGCGGGGGGGCCTTGGGTGAGACCCAGTACTTC; CDR3aa: CASSLGGGGALGETQYF
v_gene: TRBV6-1; abundance: -; j_gene: TRBJ1-1; d_gene: -; CDR3nt: TGTGCCGGAAAGTCAGTTAACACTGAAGCTTTCTTT; CDR3aa: CAGKSVNTEAFF
v_gene: TRBV29-1; abundance: many; j_gene: TRBJ1-1; d_gene: -; CDR3nt: TGCAGCGCAAGAGGTGGATTGGGGGTATCGAGCACTGAAGCTTTCTTT; CDR3aa: CSARGGLGVSSTEAFF
v_gene: TRBV2; abundance: many; j_gene: TRBJ1-4; d_gene: -; CDR3nt: TGTGCCAGCAGTCACCCCGGGACCGCGGATGAAAAACTGTTTTTT; CDR3aa: CASSHPGTADEKLFF
v_gene: TRBV29-1; abundance: -; j_gene: TRBJ1-2; d_gene: TRBD1; CDR3nt: TGCAGCGTTGAAGAAGTAGCAGGGGGTCGTGGCTACACCTTC; CDR3aa: CSVEEVAGGRGYTF
v_gene: TRBV27; abundance: many; j_gene: TRBJ2-2; d_gene: TRBD2; CDR3nt: TGTGCCAGCAGTCCTCTATGGACTAGCGGATTCACCGGGGAGCTGTTTTTT; CDR3aa: CASSPLWTSGFTGELFF
v_gene: TRBV5-4; abundance: -; j_gene: TRBJ1-2; d_gene: TRBD1; CDR3nt: TGTGCCAGCAGCCCTTCCGGGACAGGGGGCCCTACGGGCTATGGCTACACCTTC; CDR3aa: CASSPSGTGGPTGYGYTF
v_gene: TRBV4-1; abundance: many; j_gene: TRBJ1-5; d_gene: -; CDR3nt: TGCGCCAGCAGCCAAGACATCAACAGGAGGGGTCAGCCCCAGCATTTT; CDR3aa: CASSQDINRRGQPQHF
v_gene: TRBV5-6; abundance: -; j_gene: TRBJ1-3; d_gene: -; CDR3nt: TGTGCCAGCAGCTTGCCAGGGGACCGCTCTGGAAACACCATATATTTT; CDR3aa: CASSLPGDRSGNTIYF
v_gene: TRBV2; abundance: many; j_gene: TRBJ2-7; d_gene: -; CDR3nt: TGTGCCACTCTCCGGGGAGAGCAGTACTTC; CDR3aa: CATLRGEQYF
v_gene: TRBV7-9; abundance: many; j_gene: TRBJ1-4; d_gene: -; CDR3nt: TGTGCCAGCAGCTTAGTCGGTGGGGGCAATGAAAAACTGTTTTTT; CDR3aa: CASSLVGGGNEKLFF
v_gene: TRBV29-1; abundance: -; j_gene: TRBJ1-5; d_gene: -; CDR3nt: TGCAGCGTTGGATCCGGGAGGCATCAGCCCCAGCATTTT; CDR3aa: CSVGSGRHQPQHF
v_gene: TRBV7-6; abundance: many; j_gene: TRBJ2-1; d_gene: -; CDR3nt: TGTGCCAGCAGCCCACGGACAGCAAAACACAATGAGCAGTTCTTC; CDR3aa: CASSPRTAKHNEQFF
v_gene: TRBV6-2/TRBV6-3; abundance: many; j_gene: TRBJ2-7; d_gene: -; CDR3nt: TGTGCCAGCAGTACTTCCGGGACCTCGTCCTACGAGCAGTACTTC; CDR3aa: CASSTSGTSSYEQYF
v_gene: TRBV14; abundance: many; j_gene: TRBJ1-2; d_gene: -; CDR3nt: TGTGCCAGCAGCCAGAAAGGGTACGGGTTCGATGGCTACACCTTC; CDR3aa: CASSQKGYGFDGYTF
v_gene: TRBV5-1; abundance: -; j_gene: TRBJ1-1; d_gene: TRBD1; CDR3nt: TGCGCCAGCAGCCTGGCGGGACAGAACACTGAAGCTCTCTTT; CDR3aa: CASSLAGQNTEALF
v_gene: TRBV9; abundance: many; j_gene: TRBJ1-5; d_gene: -; CDR3nt: TGTGCCAGCAGCGTGGGCGAGGGGGGCAATCAGCCCCAGCATTTT; CDR3aa: CASSVGEGGNQPQHF
v_gene: TRBV29-1; abundance: many; j_gene: TRBJ1-2; d_gene: -; CDR3nt: TGCAGCGTCCGGGACAACAATGGCTACACCTTC; CDR3aa: CSVRDNNGYTF
v_gene: TRBV4-1; abundance: -; j_gene: TRBJ1-5; d_gene: -; CDR3nt: TGCGCCAGCAGCCAAGATAACAGGGTACTTCCTCAGCCCCAGCATTTT; CDR3aa: CASSQDNRVLPQPQHF